This T cell receptor (beta chain) appears in the sequencing data of a study of blood T cell repertoires in COVID-19. Study at large: PBMCs, B-cell-depleted T cells, or T cells were the source of the cDNA or gDNA that made up the material.

The assay was immunoSEQ multiplex PCR, and TCRdb's table has in-frame clones only and misses some. The sample shows 150,000 to 200,000 clones, more than 85% of them seen only once. V was cut by 0 bases and J by 10 bases, with 11 bases left in between. The CDR3 consists of 13 residues. CDR1 SGHRS and CDR2 YFSETQ come from the germline V gene. This chain joins TRBV5-1 and TRBJ2-1, with D uncertain. Sequencing used peripheral blood. The TCR sequence derives from a woman in her 30s with active or convalescent COVID-19. The CDR3 nucleotides read TGCGCCAGCAGCTTGGTGGAGAATGGGGAGCAGTTCTTC. Translation: CASSLVENGEQFF.